These 32 T cell receptor beta chains came from one sample sequenced in a study of T cells in Graves' hyperthyroidism and ophthalmopathy. Amplification of TCR beta CDR3 regions was performed using RNA transcripts as template. In the first-round RT-PCR of the TCR CDR3, the HTBI primer set was used. TCRdb recomputed calls from the multiplex PCR reads with MiXCR, one row per CDR3 protein. The profile shows 310,000 or so distinct CDR3 sequences, 15% to 20% of them singletons. Sample: blood. These receptors were collected from a woman aged 60-70 years with Graves' ophthalmopathy.

Many counts were recorded for this clonotype. The J gene is TRBJ2-1, the V gene TRBV18; tentatively, D is TRBD2 (6 bases). Trimming removed 0 bases at V and 5 bases at J, with 11 bases between. CDR1 is KGHSH and CDR2 is LQKENI in the germline V gene. There are 15 residues in the CDR3. The CDR3 loop is CASSPPGLTDNEQFF. The CDR3 DNA reads as TGTGCCAGCTCACCACCGGGACTGACGGACAATGAGCAGTTCTTC. The entire variable domain, with the rest obtained from reference TRBV18 and TRBJ2-1, is as follows: NAGVMQNPRHLVRRRGQEARLRCSPMKGHSHVYWYRQLPEEGLKFMVYLQKENIIDESGMPKERFSAEFPKEGPSILRIQQVVRGDSAAYFCASSPPGLTDNEQFFGPGTRLTVL.

This clonotype was found a few times. This chain uses TRBV18 with TRBJ2-7, with D perhaps matching TRBD1 or TRBD2 (5 bases each). This CDR3 is built from 13 residues. Germline values: CDR1 KGHSH, CDR2 LQKENI. The germline V and J ends were trimmed by 10 bases and 0 bases, with 13 bases remaining between them. The chain's CDR3 is CATKPGTSYEQYF. CDR3 coding DNA: TGTGCCACCAAACCCGGGACCTCCTACGAGCAGTACTTC.

The chain combines TRBV3-1 with TRBJ2-1; the D gene is possibly TRBD1 (5 bases). Trimming shortened V by 3 bases and J by 2 bases, and 11 bases separated the two germline ends. The CDR3 covers 15 residues. The germline CDR1 and CDR2 sequences are LGHDT and YNNKEL (reference sequence). The CDR3 loop is CASSQIDSPYNEQFF. DNA of the CDR3: TGTGCCAGCAGCCAGATCGACAGCCCCTACAATGAGCAGTTCTTC.

DNA for the CDR3: TGTGCCAGCAGCCAAGATAGCGGGTTGGGACAGGTTCCTTTCACAGATACGCAGTATTTT. This sequence encodes CASSQDSGLGQVPFTDTQYF. This chain uses TRBV11-2 with TRBJ2-3; D perhaps matches TRBD1 (8 bases). Germline CDR1 reads SGHAT; CDR2 reads FQNNGV. The germline V and J ends were trimmed by 5 bases and 2 bases, with 29 bases remaining between them. CDR3 length equals 20 residues.

In its sample, this clonotype was seen many times. The V and J genes are TRBV3-1 and TRBJ2-5; D is possibly TRBD2 (7 bases). From germline, CDR1 is LGHDT and CDR2 YNNKEL (reference sequence). The CDR3 covers 15 residues. Trimming left V 1 base short and J 6 bases short, with 15 bases between. CDR3 in amino acids: CASSQAPGGPKTQYF. CDR3 in DNA: TGTGCCAGCAGCCAAGCTCCGGGGGGCCCAAAGACCCAGTACTTC.

This clonotype was recorded at least ten times. The chain's CDR3 is CASSIGTDIYEQYF. In DNA form, the CDR3 reads TGTGCCAGCAGCATCGGGACAGATATCTACGAGCAGTACTTC. The chain carries TRBV7-2 and TRBJ2-7, with 7 bases fitting TRBD1. This CDR3 contains 14 residues. Germline V CDR1 and CDR2: SGHTA, FQGNSA. J gave up 3 bases and V 5 bases, and 7 bases lay outside the gene matches.

Ten or more counts support this clonotype. The chain has TRBV28 and TRBJ2-3; D unresolved. The V gene lost 1 base and the J gene lost 1 base, with 15 bases spanning the gap. Germline loops: CDR1 MDHEN, CDR2 SYDVKM. The CDR3 totals 17 residues. CDR3 sequence (DNA): TGTGCCAGCAGTTTATCTGAGAGCCTTCATGGCACAGATACGCAGTATTTT. Amino acid sequence: CASSLSESLHGTDTQYF.

The chain has TRBV4-1 and TRBJ1-2, with no clear D. V was cut by 0 bases and J by 0 bases, with 8 bases left in between. The CDR3 is made up of 15 amino acids. CDR1 MGHRA and CDR2 YSYEKL come from the germline V gene. CDR3 sequence: CASSQDGRSNYGYTF. DNA of the CDR3: TGCGCCAGCAGCCAAGATGGGCGGTCTAACTATGGCTACACCTTC.

This clonotype was detected only a few times. J is TRBJ1-1 and V is TRBV19; D not certain. Germline V gene sequence: CDR1 LNHDA, CDR2 SQIVND (reference sequence). V lost 1 base to trimming and J lost 3 bases, with 9 bases between them. The length of the CDR3 is 14 residues. The CDR3 coding sequence is TGTGCCAGTAGTATAGGGACGGGAGACACTGAAGCTTTCTTT. This gives the protein CASSIGTGDTEAFF.

This clonotype was observed at least ten times. The gene calls are TRBV2 and TRBJ2-2; possible D gene TRBD2, 6 bases. The V end was cut by 7 bases, the J end by 0 bases, with 12 bases between. The CDR3 sequence is 15 residues long. Germline CDR1 reads SNHLY; CDR2 reads FYNNEI. CDR3 in DNA: TGTGCCAGCACCAGGGACTCTTCGAACACCGGGGAGCTGTTTTTT. Its translation is CASTRDSSNTGELFF.

This sequence joins TRBV5-1 and TRBJ2-6; no firm D call. V dropped 0 bases and J dropped 2 bases, with 9 bases sitting between them. This CDR3 is built from 16 residues. Germline lookup yields CDR1 SGHRS and CDR2 YFSETQ. The CDR3: CASSLAYAPGANVLTF. CDR3 nucleotides: TGCGCCAGCAGCTTGGCCTATGCGCCTGGGGCCAACGTCCTGACTTTC. Combining the CDR3 with reference TRBV5-1 and TRBJ2-6 gives the whole variable domain KAGVTQTPRYLIKTRGQQVTLSCSPISGHRSVSWYQQTPGQGLQFLFEYFSETQRNKGNFPGRFSGRQFSNSRSEMNVSTLELGDSALYLCASSLAYAPGANVLTFGAGSRLTVL.

This clonotype was seen more than once but under ten times. The rearrangement joins TRBV9 to TRBJ1-1; TRBD1 is a possible D gene (6 bases). V was cut by 4 bases and J by 1 base, with 11 bases left in between. CDR3 length: 14 residues. From germline, CDR1 is SGDLS and CDR2 YYNGEE. This chain's CDR3 is CASSTGIWNTEAFF. The CDR3 DNA reads TGTGCCAGCAGCACAGGGATCTGGAACACTGAAGCTTTCTTT.

The sample holds many counts of this clonotype. The V gene is TRBV28, the J gene TRBJ1-1, with D possibly matching TRBD1 (6 bases). The V gene lost 7 bases and the J gene lost 5 bases, with 17 bases spanning the gap. Germline CDR1 MDHEN, CDR2 SYDVKM. CDR3 length equals 14 residues. The CDR3 DNA is TGTGCCAGCAACAACGGGGGGGGCGAAACTGAAGCTTTCTTT. It translates to CASNNGGGETEAFF.

This clonotype has a handful of counts. Being one base from a much bigger clone, this may be a read error. The V gene is TRBV12-3 or TRBV12-4, the J gene TRBJ2-2; TRBD1 agrees at 7 bases. The CDR3 runs to 14 residues. J was trimmed by 1 base and V by 5 bases; bases with no gene match: 1. CDR3 bases: TGTGCCAGCAGTAGGGACAGGAACACCGGGGAGCTGTTTTTT. It yields the protein CASSRDRNTGELFF.

The rearrangement links TRBV4-3 to TRBJ1-4, with no clear D. V was pared by 0 bases and J by 7 bases, with 12 bases between. CDR3 length: 15 residues. Germline V gives CDR1 LGHNA, CDR2 YSLEER. In DNA form, the CDR3 reads TGCGCCAGCAGCCAAGATGCAGGAACAAGTGAAAAACTGTTTTTT. This encodes CASSQDAGTSEKLFF.

The CDR3 here is CASSFSLGRRGMNIQYF. CDR3 nucleotides: TGTGCCAGCAGTTTTAGTCTGGGTCGAAGGGGTATGAACATTCAGTACTTC. This chain connects TRBV7-9 to TRBJ2-4, with TRBD1 as a possible D gene (5 bases). The ends were cut back, 6 bases at V and 7 bases at J, with 25 bases in the middle. Germline V gives CDR1 SEHNR, CDR2 FQNEAQ (reference sequence). The CDR3 has 17 amino acids.

This clonotype was recorded many times. The genes are TRBV11-1 and TRBJ2-7; possibly TRBD1 for D (6 bases). The ends were cut back, 2 bases at V and 3 bases at J, with 14 bases in the middle. The CDR3 contains 15 residues. Germline CDR1 is SGHAT and CDR2 is FQDESV (reference sequence). The CDR3 DNA is TGTGCCAGCAGCTTAAGCCGGGACACATTCTACGAGCAGTACTTC. Translation gives CASSLSRDTFYEQYF.

The table lists this clonotype with many counts. The V call is TRBV7-2, the J call TRBJ1-1, with TRBD1 as a possible D gene (5 bases). The ends were cut back, 1 base at V and 8 bases at J, with 11 bases in the middle. Germline V lookup: CDR1 SGHTA, CDR2 FQGNSA. CDR3 length: 13 amino acids. DNA of the CDR3: TGTGCCAGCAGCTTAGAGGCAGGGAGAGAAGCTTTCTTT. Translating gives CASSLEAGREAFF.

This clonotype was seen at least ten times. The rearrangement joins TRBV6-1 to TRBJ2-3; the D is unclear. Germline assignment: CDR1 MNHNS and CDR2 SASEGT. V was cut by 6 bases and J by 6 bases, with 10 bases left in between. This CDR3 region has 12 residues. CDR3 loop: CASRAPRDTQYF. CDR3 sequence (DNA): TGTGCCAGCAGAGCTCCCAGGGATACGCAGTATTTT.

The chain recombines TRBV6-1 with TRBJ1-3; D remains unclear. Trimming cost V 5 bases and J 0 bases, with 20 bases left between them. The CDR3 is 18 residues long. The germline V gene encodes CDR1 MNHNS and CDR2 SASEGT. Here the CDR3 DNA reads TGTGCCAGCAGTTCCGAGGGTGTGAGTACTCGCTCTGGAAACACCATATATTTT. Translated, it gives CASSSEGVSTRSGNTIYF.

Worth noting for this clonotype: This may arise from a read error, as a much more abundant clone is one base away. The chain joins TRBV29-1 to TRBJ1-1, with 7 bases lining up with TRBD1. Germline V gene lookup returns CDR1 SQVTM and CDR2 ANQGSEA. The CDR3 contains 13 residues. J was trimmed by 5 bases and V by 4 bases; bases with no gene match: 7. The CDR3 here is CSVGSPGGTEAFF. The CDR3 DNA sequence: TGCAGCGTTGGCAGTCCAGGGGGGACTGAAGCTTTCTTT.

This clonotype was recorded many times. The chain couples TRBV18 to TRBJ1-4; D not resolved. V was trimmed by 5 bases and J by 0 bases, leaving 10 bases between them. The CDR3 covers 15 residues. Germline loops: CDR1 KGHSH, CDR2 LQKENI. The CDR3 loop is CASSETATTNEKLFF. The CDR3 DNA reads TGTGCCAGCTCAGAAACAGCGACAACTAATGAAAAACTGTTTTTT.

The chain recombines TRBV15 with TRBJ2-7, with D perhaps given as TRBD1 or TRBD2 (5 bases each). The CDR3 has 13 residues. Germline values: CDR1 LNHNV, CDR2 YYDKDF (reference sequence). V was cut by 5 bases and J by 2 bases, with 10 bases left in between. The CDR3 reads CATSGGPTYEQYF. CDR3 DNA sequence: TGTGCCACCAGCGGGGGACCGACCTACGAGCAGTACTTC.

This clonotype has at least ten counts. The CDR3 nucleotides read TGCAGTGCCCCCCCTTGGGGGGGCGGCACAGATACGCAGTATTTT. As protein: CSAPPWGGGTDTQYF. The V gene is TRBV20-1, the J gene TRBJ2-3, with D tentatively TRBD2 (7 bases). The germline V and J ends were trimmed by 6 bases and 1 base, with 17 bases remaining between them. Germline CDR1 is DFQATT and CDR2 is SNEGSKA (reference sequence). The CDR3 has 15 amino acids.

This chain connects TRBV27 to TRBJ1-5, with D perhaps matching TRBD1 (5 bases). V gave up 2 bases and J gave up 0 bases, with 11 bases separating them. Germline V gene lookup returns CDR1 MNHEY and CDR2 SMNVEV (reference sequence). The CDR3 extends over 16 amino acids. CDR3 bases: TGTGCCAGCAGTTTACGAGGCAGGGATAGCAATCAGCCCCAGCATTTT. Translation: CASSLRGRDSNQPQHF.

Ten or more counts support this clonotype. V usage is TRBV5-4 and J usage is TRBJ1-1; the D gene is possibly TRBD1 (5 bases). CDR3 size: 13 residues. Trimming took 4 bases from V and 3 from J, leaving 10 bases between them. Germline-derived CDR1 and CDR2 are SGHNT and YYREEE (reference sequence). The CDR3 protein is CASSGTRDTEAFF. As DNA, the CDR3 is TGTGCCAGCAGCGGAACCAGGGACACTGAAGCTTTCTTT.

This clonotype has ten or more counts. The V gene is TRBV12-3 or TRBV12-4, the J gene TRBJ2-5; D is unclear. Trimming stripped 3 bases from V and 3 bases from J, with 8 bases between. CDR3 size: 13 residues. The CDR3 DNA reads as TGTGCCAGCAGTTTGATGTCAAAAGAGACCCAGTACTTC. Amino acid sequence: CASSLMSKETQYF.

There are many counts of this clonotype. V gene TRBV2 combines with J gene TRBJ2-1; possibly TRBD2 for D (6 bases). The V and J ends lost 4 bases and 5 bases respectively, with 15 bases between them. The CDR3 length is 15 residues. Germline V gene lookup returns CDR1 SNHLY and CDR2 FYNNEI. CDR3 nucleotides: TGTGCCAGCAGTGGGATGCTCGGCGGGGACAATGAGCAGTTCTTC. The encoded protein is CASSGMLGGDNEQFF.

This clonotype has a handful of counts. V and J are TRBV20-1 and TRBJ2-7; 14 bases align to TRBD2. The CDR3 loop spans 16 amino acids. J was trimmed by 2 bases and V by 4 bases; bases with no gene match: 7. Germline V gene sequence: CDR1 DFQATT, CDR2 SNEGSKA (reference sequence). CDR3 in amino acids: CSATGTSGSRPYEQYF. The DNA of the CDR3 is TGCAGTGCTACCGGGACTAGCGGGAGTAGGCCCTACGAGCAGTACTTC.

This clonotype was recorded at least ten times. This chain joins TRBV5-1 and TRBJ1-6; 7 nucleotides match TRBD1. The V gene end was trimmed by 4 bases and the J gene end by 12 bases; junction bases not matched to a gene: 10. In germline, CDR1 is SGHRS, CDR2 YFSETQ. The CDR3 is made up of 14 amino acids. This CDR3 reads CASSPGTDNLPLHF. The CDR3 bases are TGCGCCAGCAGCCCCGGGACAGACAACCTACCCCTCCACTTT.

The J gene is TRBJ2-5, the V gene TRBV11-3; 9 bases agree with TRBD2. Germline CDR1 SGHNT, CDR2 YENEEA. The V gene end was trimmed by 3 bases and the J gene end by 12 bases; junction bases not matched to a gene: 14. The CDR3 consists of 15 residues. The CDR3 nucleotides are TGTGCCAGCAGCTTGACCGGGTTAGCGGGAGCCACTGAGTACTTC. It translates to CASSLTGLAGATEYF.

Ten or more counts support this clonotype. V usage is TRBV12-3 or TRBV12-4 and J usage is TRBJ2-7; weak D call: TRBD1 (5 bases). CDR3 length: 14 amino acids. V shed 5 bases and J shed 0 bases, with 11 bases lying between them. The CDR3 spells CASSPDTLSYEQYF. The CDR3 DNA follows: TGTGCCAGCAGTCCGGACACGCTCTCCTACGAGCAGTACTTC.